This entry concerns a single T cell receptor (beta chain). Its specificity is not known. The sequenced target, TCR beta, came from blood CD8+ and CD4+ T cells. The multiple sclerosis controls were treatment-naive patients affected by stable or active relapsing-remitting disease. Roughly 0.45 to 1 ug RNA was reverse transcribed with random hexamers. immunoSEQ multiplex PCR amplified TCR beta CDR3 across 54 Vbeta, 13 Jbeta. TCRdb passed the immunoSEQ multiplex PCR reads through MiXCR, listing each CDR3 protein once. Of a few hundred thousand distinct CDR3 sequences in the sample, 95% were seen once. This CDR3 has 15 residues. V was cut by 3 bases and J by 8 bases, with 17 bases left in between. The germline V gene has CDR1 DFQATT and CDR2 SNEGSKA (reference sequence). This record belongs to a study of CD8 T cells in Susac syndrome. Study-level findings and limits: The study admitted that it had a relatively small number of individuals in its TCR sequencing and HLA analysis.

The receptor's source is a human donor with multiple sclerosis. The chain couples TRBV20-1 to TRBJ1-6, with a possible D match to TRBD1 (5 bases). Sequencing input: CD4+ T cells from PBMCs. The CDR3 DNA is TGCAGTGCTAGTACAGGACTCAGACGAGATTCACCCCTCCACTTT. Its translation: CSASTGLRRDSPLHF.